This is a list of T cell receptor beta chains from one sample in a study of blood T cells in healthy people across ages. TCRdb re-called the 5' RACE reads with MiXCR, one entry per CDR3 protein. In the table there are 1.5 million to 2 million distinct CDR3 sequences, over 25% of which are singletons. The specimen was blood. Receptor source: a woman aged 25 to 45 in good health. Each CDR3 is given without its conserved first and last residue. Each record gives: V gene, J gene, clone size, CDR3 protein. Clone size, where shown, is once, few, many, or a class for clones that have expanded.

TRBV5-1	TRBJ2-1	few	AGSLAASTYNEQF
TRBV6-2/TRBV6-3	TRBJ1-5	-	ASSKNWNQPQH
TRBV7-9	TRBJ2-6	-	ASSFSGGTLNSGANVLT
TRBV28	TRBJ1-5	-	ASSLSFWTANSNQPQH
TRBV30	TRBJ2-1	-	AWRSGTSGYNEQF
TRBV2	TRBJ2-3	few	ASKGWQSTDTQY
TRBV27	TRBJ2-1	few	ASSPKVGAHNEQF
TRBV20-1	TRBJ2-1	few	SARMFGLGTSGSVYNEQF
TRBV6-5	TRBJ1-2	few	ASSPDTAGGYT
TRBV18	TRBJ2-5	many	ASSPGPETQY
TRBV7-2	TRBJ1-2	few	ASSLARVGRGYT
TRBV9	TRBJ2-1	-	ASSDLTTSGGDNEQF
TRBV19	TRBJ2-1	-	ARSLAGGEQF
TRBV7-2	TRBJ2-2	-	ASSSSGTSDGERF
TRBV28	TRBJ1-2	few	ASSFIDGYT
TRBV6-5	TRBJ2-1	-	ASSYWRSGGLNEQF
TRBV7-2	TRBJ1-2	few	ASSLGSGLPGGLDGYT
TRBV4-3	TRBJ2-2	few	ASSQVAGEGELF
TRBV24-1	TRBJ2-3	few	ATRSGGSTDTQY
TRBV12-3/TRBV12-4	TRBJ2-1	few	ASRPTSGSGNEQF
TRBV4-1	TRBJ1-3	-	VSSPRQGALGNTIY
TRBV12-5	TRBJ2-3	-	ASALGGASTDTQY
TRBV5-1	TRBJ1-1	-	ASRWGGGDTEAF
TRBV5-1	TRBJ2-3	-	ASKPGQSQDTQY
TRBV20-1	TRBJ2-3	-	SAETGTSGEDTQY
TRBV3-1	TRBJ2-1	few	ASSRRLAGFNEQF
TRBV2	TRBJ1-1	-	ASTWEKSGDTEAF
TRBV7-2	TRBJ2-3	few	ASSAGVADTQY
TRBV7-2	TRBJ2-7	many	ASSLAQDGTYEQY
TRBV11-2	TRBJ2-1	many	ASSFSSYEQF
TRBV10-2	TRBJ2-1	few	ASSELAGDNEQF
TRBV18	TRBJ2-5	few	ASSFDRRETQY
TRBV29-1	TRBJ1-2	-	SVERADGNGYT
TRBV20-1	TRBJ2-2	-	SATTGELF
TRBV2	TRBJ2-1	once	ASSGSNRPYNEQF
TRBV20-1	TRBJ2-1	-	SARDPRGPYNEQF
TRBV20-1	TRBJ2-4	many	SGAAVAKNIQY
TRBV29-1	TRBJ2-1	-	SVGGTGVNDEQF
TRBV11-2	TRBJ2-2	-	TSSLDTTGELF
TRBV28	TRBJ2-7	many	ASRNSGTVYEQY
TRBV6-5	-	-	AGSQSGIYEQY
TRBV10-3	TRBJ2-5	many	AISEGPHKGETQY
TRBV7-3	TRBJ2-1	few	ASSPKGNSSSGWSDEQF